This T cell receptor (beta chain) emerged from a study of cytomegalovirus exposure and HLA in healthy donors (dated by TCRdb to 2016 to 2017). A note on the overall study: An earlier analysis of fewer than 750 of the donors reported roughly 300 Gb of sequence data and 95 million to 140 million unique TCR beta sequences obtained from roughly 170 million T cells. About 310 gigabases of sequencing data and tens of millions of unique TCR sequences were included in an early release covering around 650 HLA-typed donors. Of the 350 to 400 genotyped donors, approximately 80% fell in the genetic ancestry cluster associated with self-reported Caucasian donors. The study was designed to test whether signatures of past pathogen exposure could be identified by cataloging public T cell receptors. The study used immunosequencing to profile the T cell repertoires of several hundred subjects and linked those repertoires to cytomegalovirus serostatus. Besides the first cohort of around 670 subjects, a separate validation cohort made up of about 120 different subjects was used. To predict cytomegalovirus infection status, the study brought together high-throughput TCR immunosequencing, statistical association of individual TCRs with disease status, and machine learning. In a later analysis, previously published TCR beta repertoires from several hundred donors were re-analyzed and high-resolution HLA genotyping was added so that TCR occurrence patterns could be studied. In the later analysis, no new phenotypic data were used to find candidate immune exposures; instead, reliance was placed on TCR beta sequences and their occurrence across donors. An earlier analysis of some 500 of the donors used high-throughput TCR beta sequencing to judge whether each TCR beta V gene segment behaved as functional or pseudogenic. Donor age, sex, ethnicity and CMV serostatus were compiled together with the repertoire data. A later genetic analysis took genome-wide SNP genotypes for about three fifths of the 666 donors and used that subset as a discovery cohort. All discovery cohort repertoires had been generated using a single sequencing platform. Both class I and class II loci were covered by HLA typing, at four-digit resolution. The number of typed donors differed by locus: roughly 629-640 for A, B, C, DRB1 and DQB1; about 520 for DQA1; some 590 for DPA1; and roughly 490 for DPB1. Roughly 5 DR-DQ haplotypes were handled as single units for association and clustering, since linkage in the cohort was strong. On average, roughly 250,000 unique TCR beta nucleotide sequences were sequenced per donor among 398 genotyped donors of the cohort, with roughly 18% of those sequences being non-productive. The research as a whole found: While some public TCRs were present in many individuals, most TCR sequences turned up only very rarely across donors. The presence/absence analyses assumed that sequencing depth was roughly uniform across donors, and that assumption may not be true. When HLA alleles, especially DR and DQ, strongly co-occurred, TCR associations were difficult to assign to individual alleles. The classifier was reported to diagnose cytomegalovirus status with high specificity and sensitivity in both the original and validation cohorts. In vitro tests confirmed that a few of the cytomegalovirus-associated TCR beta chains recognize cytomegalovirus antigens. Compared with the 666-donor mean, donors in an Asian-associated ancestry cluster had fewer N-insertions in productive TCRs, according to a later genetic analysis. Specific HLA alleles were associated with 15,000 to 20,000 TCR beta sequences at a false discovery rate of 0.05 in a later analysis. A cluster of highly shared sequence variants was judged likely to represent a technical artifact of the sequencing pipeline. A further reported finding was that TCR beta sequences accurately predicted the HLA-A and HLA-B alleles for most subjects in the first cohort. Only TCR beta chains were sequenced in this cohort, and the absence of alpha or paired-chain data limited detectable features. The only immune exposure information available for the cohort was CMV serostatus. The authors suggested that the approach could potentially be generalized to other disease states and immunological phenotypes. Because the 87-base-pair reads could not distinguish some IMGT-functional V segments, including TRBV6-2 and TRBV6-3, those segments were excluded. Linkage disequilibrium might explain the correlated functional status among segregating V segments, but an unknown experimental factor could not be excluded. A later analysis found that HLA-associated TCR beta chains were more clonally expanded and had lower generation probabilities than equally common non-associated chains. In a later analysis, several top co-occurrence clusters were reported to appear linked to parvovirus B19, influenza, CMV and Epstein-Barr virus. An earlier analysis of around 500 of the donors showed that most TCR beta V segments appeared in productive rearrangements either about 87% or about 30% of the time, which broadly matched IMGT annotations. The earlier analysis of some 540 of the donors excluded 15 to 20 rarely observed V segments, including chromosome 9 orphons, because counts were too low. Because HLA typing was missing for some donors at each locus, association tests included only the typed subset. According to a later analysis, most CMV-associated TCR beta chains appeared to be HLA-restricted, and the HLA associations seemed to be driven largely by CMV exposure. According to a later analysis, TCR association rates differed among HLA loci, with DRB1 alleles showing the most associated TCRs and HLA-C alleles showing the fewest. An association between a missense DCLRE1C variant and V-gene and J-gene trimming of TCR beta chains was found in a later genetic analysis and replicated in an independent cohort. The study gave a list of about 160 TCR beta chains associated with cytomegalovirus.

Library prep was done by the immunoSEQ multiplex PCR assay. For the multiplex PCR, a mixture combining 60 forward primers for TCR Vbeta segments and 13 reverse primers for TCR Jbeta segments was used. A multiplex PCR assay on genomic DNA amplified the CDR3 region of rearranged TCR beta genes. Amplified TCR beta libraries were sequenced as 87-base-pair reads on the Illumina HiSeq System. Under the source paper's analysis protocol: In a later analysis, 70 million to 95 million unique TCR beta chains were counted across the approximately 640 repertoires, and approximately 9.9 million of these chains were shared by at least two donors. To remove PCR and sequencing errors, raw reads were error-corrected and collapsed into unique sequences using a nearest-neighbor algorithm that merged closely related sequences. To assign V, D and J gene segments, CDR3 sequences were aligned to IMGT reference sequences. Each retained sequence needed at least a six-nucleotide match to both a V gene segment and a J gene segment. A rearrangement counted as productive if the CDR3 had no stop codons and remained in frame with V and J, and every other rearrangement counted as non-productive. Following IMGT convention, CDR3 was defined as the stretch from the second conserved V-encoded cysteine to the conserved J-encoded phenylalanine. In an earlier analysis of around 540 of the donors, sequences lacking an unambiguous match to a single V gene segment were excluded. An earlier analysis of about 600 of the donors called V segments functional above 56.7% productive rearrangements and segregating when the between-donor standard deviation exceeded 5%. To diagnose cytomegalovirus status from the catalog of TCR beta chain sequences, a statistical classification framework was built. In a later analysis, V and J genes were assigned by comparing TCR nucleotide sequences against IMGT/GENE-DB human TR gene sequences. A later analysis assigned CDR3 sequences and most-parsimonious VDJ recombination scenarios with the TCRdist pipeline. In a later analysis, each TCR beta chain was defined by its CDR3 amino acid sequence together with its V-gene family, and reads lacking a unique V-gene family were excluded. To address suspected cross-contamination and a sequencing artifact, a later analysis removed approximately 600 highly shared, low-generation-probability nucleotide sequences. In a later analysis, a clonal expansion index was calculated for each public chain from normalized within-repertoire ranks of inferred template counts. In a later analysis, generation probabilities were computed using a VDJ recombination model fitted to out-of-frame rearrangements, and the results were checked against IGoR. A later analysis scored TCR-TCR, TCR-HLA and TCR-CMV co-occurrence with hypergeometric tests, applying a repertoire-size bias correction to TCR pairs. In a later analysis, false discovery rates were estimated by permuting HLA or CMV assignments 20 times. In a later analysis, co-occurring TCRs were grouped with DBSCAN, and TCRdist sequence similarity was added when clustering was performed within HLA-allele-positive subsets. Co-occurrence clustering excluded repertoires with fewer than 30,000 or more than 120,000 public chains, plus five with anomalous nucleotide sharing. Held by TCRdb, this immuneACCESS table contains in-frame sequences only and omits some clones. Under half of the omission traces to an unresolved V gene where checked; the cause of the rest is unknown. The D gene and trimming were derived from the DNA, and the V and J assignments and clone size from that table. This sample gives around 78,000 clones in total; around 82% of them show up just once. The ten largest clones capture approximately 1% of the sample.

The CDR1 and CDR2 encoded by the germline V gene are SGHDT and YYEEEE. The CDR3 sequence holds 14 residues, the cysteine and phenylalanine included. The kept DNA is CDR3 alone, 42 bases in frame from the first base. For this chain, trimming is 1 base at the V end and 3 bases at the J end, and the number of junction bases without a gene match is 2. Regarding this clone: The specificity of this receptor is unknown. One base away there is no much larger clone; base qualities are not given.

The cohort was made up of about 610 healthy bone marrow donors. Cohort members were all nominally healthy when sampled, although unrecorded immune exposures were likely present. The donor was CMV seronegative and was included in the group of over 300 seronegative cohort members. A peripheral blood sample was provided by each donor, and peripheral blood mononuclear cells were used for TCR beta sequencing. Genomic DNA was extracted from the blood cell samples with the Qiagen DNeasy Blood Extraction Kit. The chain couples TRBV5-6 to TRBJ2-7; TRBD2 fits 9 bases in the junction. The source is a male donor in good health and CMV-seronegative. The specimen sequenced was PBMCs. CDR3 loop: CASSLRLAVYEQYF. The DNA sequence is given as TGTGCCAGCAGCTTGAGACTAGCGGTCTACGAGCAGTACTTC. The CDR3, completed at both ends by the reference TRBV5-6 and TRBJ2-7 genes, gives the full variable domain DAGVTQSPTHLIKTRGQQVTLRCSPKSGHDTVSWYQQALGQGPQFIFQYYEEEERQRGNFPDRFSGHQFPNYSSELNVNALLLGDSALYLCASSLRLAVYEQYFGPGTRLTVT.